The rows below give T cell receptor beta chains drawn from one sample of a study of cytomegalovirus exposure and HLA in healthy donors. TCRdb's table, derived via immunoSEQ multiplex PCR, lists solely in-frame clones and lacks some. The table records about 130,000 clones, 81% of them present only once. The sequenced sample consisted of PBMCs. The receptors come from a man younger than 35 in good health and CMV-seronegative. The conserved cysteine and the conserved F or W are not part of the CDR3 here. A D gene is named only where the DNA matches it firmly. The size field is filled for only some rows; it gives once, few, many or a size class.

d_call: NA
v_call: TRBV18
cdr3_length: 14
j_call: TRBJ2-5
clone_size: NA
cdr3_aa: ASSPQAVDSQETQY

d_call: NA
v_call: TRBV5-6
cdr3_length: 14
j_call: TRBJ2-7
clone_size: few
cdr3_aa: ASSLARAGASYEQY

d_call: NA
v_call: TRBV15
cdr3_length: 10
j_call: TRBJ1-2
clone_size: NA
cdr3_aa: ATSRQDYGYT

d_call: NA
v_call: TRBV7-9
cdr3_length: 16
j_call: TRBJ1-3
clone_size: NA
cdr3_aa: ASSAAPGSSSSGNTIY

d_call: TRBD1
v_call: TRBV30
cdr3_length: 15
j_call: TRBJ1-1
clone_size: NA
cdr3_aa: AWRTQGALYKNTEAF

d_call: TRBD2
v_call: TRBV4-1
cdr3_length: 13
j_call: TRBJ2-3
clone_size: NA
cdr3_aa: ASSQGRGIGDTQY

d_call: TRBD1
v_call: TRBV9
cdr3_length: 13
j_call: TRBJ1-1
clone_size: NA
cdr3_aa: ASSVKGQKNTEAF

d_call: NA
v_call: TRBV6-6
cdr3_length: 12
j_call: TRBJ1-5
clone_size: NA
cdr3_aa: ASSVGVLEQPQH

d_call: NA
v_call: TRBV4-1
cdr3_length: 11
j_call: TRBJ2-7
clone_size: NA
cdr3_aa: ASSQESLYEQY

d_call: NA
v_call: TRBV25-1
cdr3_length: 14
j_call: TRBJ2-3
clone_size: NA
cdr3_aa: ASSEVRSSSTDTQY

d_call: NA
v_call: TRBV4-2
cdr3_length: 12
j_call: TRBJ2-3
clone_size: NA
cdr3_aa: ASSQDTGTDTQY

d_call: NA
v_call: TRBV27
cdr3_length: 13
j_call: TRBJ2-7
clone_size: NA
cdr3_aa: ASSFTGGFTYEQY

d_call: TRBD1
v_call: TRBV9
cdr3_length: 11
j_call: TRBJ2-5
clone_size: NA
cdr3_aa: ASSGQGAETQY

d_call: NA
v_call: TRBV4-3
cdr3_length: 15
j_call: TRBJ1-6
clone_size: few
cdr3_aa: ASSQERGRNYNSPLH

d_call: NA
v_call: TRBV6-5
cdr3_length: 12
j_call: TRBJ1-1
clone_size: few
cdr3_aa: ASSPFRGQPEAF

d_call: NA
v_call: TRBV6-1
cdr3_length: 13
j_call: TRBJ2-3
clone_size: NA
cdr3_aa: ASSVQGGGTDTQY